Sequencing of this T cell receptor (beta chain) was carried out in a study of blood T cell repertoires in COVID-19 (TCRdb year 2020). About the study as a whole: Collaborator samples came from the United States, Italy and Spain and covered acute and convalescent phases of COVID-19. The prospective study material was composed of cDNA or gDNA derived from T cells, B-cell-depleted T cells, or PBMCs. The dataset comprised deeply sampled blood TCRbeta repertoires from subjects exposed to, actively infected with, or recovered from COVID-19. A freely available public database, intended as a resource for researchers studying the immune response to SARS-CoV-2, is where the repertoires were released. Samples came from the ongoing ImmuneRACE study (first 160 participants) plus 1,254 subjects from 6 global collaborators. Where available, HLA class I and class II types were obtained from metadata supplied by the sample provider rather than from assay-based typing. Sample metadata almost always included a de-identified subject ID, COVID-19 status, age in years and sex.

Overall results and qualifications from the work: Clinical and demographic metadata were provided uncurated, with the amount varying by source and participant.

TCRbeta CDR3 regions were amplified from genomic DNA using the immunoSEQ Assay, a bias-controlled multiplex PCR. The source study handled its data this way. Within the assay, amplification of reference gene primers was used to estimate how many nucleated cells each sample contained. To quantify the absolute abundance of each unique TCRbeta CDR3 rearrangement, sequence reads were collapsed and filtered. For each sample, productive Simpson clonality was calculated as the square root of Simpson's diversity index over productive rearrangements. Entries here come from immuneACCESS through TCRdb and include only in-frame sequences with V and J called. Some clones fail to appear in such tables; in the studies checked, an unresolved V gene covers under half of the shortfall, and the cause of the remainder is unknown. That table supplies the V and J calls and clone size; D and trimming were determined from the DNA. For this sample the table gives 200,000 to 250,000 clones, of which roughly 84% were detected only once. The ten top clones hold just under 20% of the sample.

Each collaborating institution followed its own protocols to collect whole blood in K2EDTA tubes. For TCRbeta analysis, collaborator samples were shipped as frozen whole blood, as isolated PBMCs, or as DNA extracted from either sample type. Details on this clone: Its antigen is still unknown. No much larger clone is present one base from it, and per-base qualities are unavailable.

The receptor's source is a man aged 30-40 years with active or convalescent COVID-19. The specimen sequenced was peripheral blood.

The CDR3 amino acid sequence is: CASSPTETSNSPLHF. The DNA sequence reads TGTGCCAGTAGTCCCACGGAGACCAGCAATTCACCCCTCCACTTT. The chain is assembled from TRBV19 and TRBJ1-6; the D segment cannot be called with confidence. From the germline V gene (reference sequence), CDR1 is LNHDA and CDR2 is SQIVND. The trim is 5 bases for V and 7 bases for J, with a gap of 15 bases between the germline ends. From the cysteine through the phenylalanine, the CDR3 covers 15 amino acids. CDR3 DNA is the only sequence kept; it has 45 bases, read in frame from the first base.